This T cell receptor beta chain was sequenced in a study of pediatric ulcerative colitis. V shed 5 bases and J 4 bases; nucleotides not matched to a gene: 10. Germline CDR1 and CDR2: LNHDA and SQIVND (reference sequence). CDR3 length: 15 residues. Repertoires were generated with immunoSEQ multiplex PCR, while TCRdb's copy carries only in-frame clones and drops some. The sample shows approximately 1,400 clones, 85% to 90% of them seen only once. Sequenced material: blood. The clonotype comes from a boy between 10 and 17 years old with severe ulcerative colitis. The V and J genes are TRBV19 and TRBJ1-2; 7 bases line up with TRBD1. The CDR3 nucleotides are TGTGCCAGTAGTCCGGGGACAGCGGCTACCTATGGCTACACCTTC. It is translated as CASSPGTAATYGYTF.